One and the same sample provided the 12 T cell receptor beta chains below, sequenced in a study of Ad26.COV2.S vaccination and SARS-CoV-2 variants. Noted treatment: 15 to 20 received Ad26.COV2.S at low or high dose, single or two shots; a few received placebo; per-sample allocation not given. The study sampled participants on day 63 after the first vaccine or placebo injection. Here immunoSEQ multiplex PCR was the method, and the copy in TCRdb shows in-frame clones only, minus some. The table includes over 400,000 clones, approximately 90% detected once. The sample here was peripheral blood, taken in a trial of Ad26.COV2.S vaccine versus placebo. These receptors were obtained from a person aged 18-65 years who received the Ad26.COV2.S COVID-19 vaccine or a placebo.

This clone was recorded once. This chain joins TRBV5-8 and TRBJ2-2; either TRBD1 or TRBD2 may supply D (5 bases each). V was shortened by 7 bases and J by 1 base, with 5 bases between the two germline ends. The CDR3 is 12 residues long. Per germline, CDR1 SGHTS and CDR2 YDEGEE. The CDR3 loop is CASGGNTGELFF. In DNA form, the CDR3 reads TGTGCCAGCGGGGGGAACACCGGGGAGCTGTTTTTT. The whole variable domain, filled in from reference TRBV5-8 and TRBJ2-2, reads EAGVTQSPTHLIKTRGQQATLRCSPISGHTSVYWYQQALGLGLQFLLWYDEGEERNRGNFPPRFSGRQFPNYSSELNVNALELEDSALYLCASGGNTGELFFGEGSRLTVL.

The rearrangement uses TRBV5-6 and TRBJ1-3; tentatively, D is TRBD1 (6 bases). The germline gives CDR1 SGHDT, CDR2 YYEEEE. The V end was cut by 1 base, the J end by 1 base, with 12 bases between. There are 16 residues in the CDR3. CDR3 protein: CASSLLGGSSGNTIYF. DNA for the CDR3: TGTGCCAGCAGCTTGTTAGGGGGGAGTTCTGGAAACACCATATATTTT. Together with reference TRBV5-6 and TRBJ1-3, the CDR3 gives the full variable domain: DAGVTQSPTHLIKTRGQQVTLRCSPKSGHDTVSWYQQALGQGPQFIFQYYEEEERQRGNFPDRFSGHQFPNYSSELNVNALLLGDSALYLCASSLLGGSSGNTIYFGEGSWLTVV.

The CDR3 loop reads CASSLAWAPGQGANEQYF. CDR3 nucleotide sequence: TGTGCCAGCAGCTTAGCTTGGGCGCCGGGACAGGGGGCCAACGAGCAGTACTTC. V gene TRBV11-2 combines with J gene TRBJ2-7, with TRBD1 identical over 12 bases. CDR1 is SGHAT, CDR2 FQNNGV, per germline. The CDR3 loop spans 18 amino acids. With 1 base clipped from V and 5 bases from J, the junction kept 12 bases outside the gene matches.

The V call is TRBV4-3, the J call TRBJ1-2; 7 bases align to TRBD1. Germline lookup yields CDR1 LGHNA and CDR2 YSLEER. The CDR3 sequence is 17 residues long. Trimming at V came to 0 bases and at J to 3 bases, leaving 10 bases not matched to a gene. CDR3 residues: CASSQDLPTGSYYGYTF. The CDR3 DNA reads TGCGCCAGCAGCCAAGATCTCCCGACAGGGTCGTACTATGGCTACACCTTC.

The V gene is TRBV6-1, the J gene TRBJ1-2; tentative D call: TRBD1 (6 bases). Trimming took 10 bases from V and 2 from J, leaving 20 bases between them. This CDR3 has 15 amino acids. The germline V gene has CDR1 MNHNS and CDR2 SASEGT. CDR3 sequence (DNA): TGTGCCAACCTCGGTCCGGCAGGGGAAAACTATGGCTACACCTTC. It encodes CANLGPAGENYGYTF.

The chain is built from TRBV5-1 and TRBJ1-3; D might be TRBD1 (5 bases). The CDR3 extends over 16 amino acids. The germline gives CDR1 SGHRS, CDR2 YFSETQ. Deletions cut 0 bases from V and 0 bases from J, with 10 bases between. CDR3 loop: CASSLEFRDSGNTIYF. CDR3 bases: TGCGCCAGCAGCTTGGAATTCAGGGACTCTGGAAACACCATATATTTT. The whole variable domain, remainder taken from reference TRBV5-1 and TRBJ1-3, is KAGVTQTPRYLIKTRGQQVTLSCSPISGHRSVSWYQQTPGQGLQFLFEYFSETQRNKGNFPGRFSGRQFSNSRSEMNVSTLELGDSALYLCASSLEFRDSGNTIYFGEGSWLTVV.

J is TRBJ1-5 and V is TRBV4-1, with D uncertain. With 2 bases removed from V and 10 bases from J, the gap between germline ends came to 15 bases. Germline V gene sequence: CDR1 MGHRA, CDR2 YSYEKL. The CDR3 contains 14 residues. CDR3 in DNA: TGCGCCAGCAGCCAACTTGAGAATATCAGCCCCCAGCATTTT. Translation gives CASSQLENISPQHF.

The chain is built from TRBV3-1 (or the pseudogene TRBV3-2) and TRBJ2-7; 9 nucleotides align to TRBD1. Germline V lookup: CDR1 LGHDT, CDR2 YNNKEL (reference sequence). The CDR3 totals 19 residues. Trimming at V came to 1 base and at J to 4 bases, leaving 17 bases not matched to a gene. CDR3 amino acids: CASSQGPGPGDREVYEQYF. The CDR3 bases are TGTGCCAGCAGCCAAGGTCCTGGACCGGGGGACAGGGAAGTATACGAGCAGTACTTC.

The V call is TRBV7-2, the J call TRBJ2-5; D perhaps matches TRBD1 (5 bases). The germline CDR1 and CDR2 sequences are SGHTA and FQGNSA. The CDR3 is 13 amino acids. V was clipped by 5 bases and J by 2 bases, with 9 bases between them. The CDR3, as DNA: TGTGCCAGCAGCCCAGACAGACAAGAGACCCAGTACTTC. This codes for CASSPDRQETQYF.

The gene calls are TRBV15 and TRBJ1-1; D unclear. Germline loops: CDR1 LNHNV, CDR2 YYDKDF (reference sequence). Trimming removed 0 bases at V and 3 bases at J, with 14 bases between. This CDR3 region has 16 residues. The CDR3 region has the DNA TGTGCCACCAGCAGAGATGACCACTGGTCGGACACTGAAGCTTTCTTT. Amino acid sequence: CATSRDDHWSDTEAFF.

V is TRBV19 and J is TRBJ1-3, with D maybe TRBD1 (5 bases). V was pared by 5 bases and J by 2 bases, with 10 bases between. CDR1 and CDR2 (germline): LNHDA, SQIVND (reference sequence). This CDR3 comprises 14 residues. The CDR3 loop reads CASSPRDPGNTIYF. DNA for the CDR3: TGTGCCAGTAGTCCCCGGGACCCTGGAAACACCATATATTTT. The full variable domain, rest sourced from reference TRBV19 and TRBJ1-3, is DGGITQSPKYLFRKEGQNVTLSCEQNLNHDAMYWYRQDPGQGLRLIYYSQIVNDFQKGDIAEGYSVSREKKESFPLTVTSAQKNPTAFYLCASSPRDPGNTIYFGEGSWLTVV.

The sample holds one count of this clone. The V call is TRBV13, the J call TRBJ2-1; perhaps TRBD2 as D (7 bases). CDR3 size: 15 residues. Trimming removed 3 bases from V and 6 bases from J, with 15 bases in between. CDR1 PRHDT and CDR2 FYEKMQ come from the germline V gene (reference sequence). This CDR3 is CASSLWGGKLNEQFF. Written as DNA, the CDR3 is TGTGCCAGCAGCTTGTGGGGGGGCAAGCTCAATGAGCAGTTCTTC. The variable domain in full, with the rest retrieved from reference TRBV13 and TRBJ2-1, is AAGVIQSPRHLIKEKRETATLKCYPIPRHDTVYWYQQGPGQDPQFLISFYEKMQSDKGSIPDRFSAQQFSDYHSELNMSSLELGDSALYFCASSLWGGKLNEQFFGPGTRLTVL.